A selection of T cell receptor beta chains follows, all from one sample in a study of T-cell memory formation after mild COVID-19. One entry per CDR3 protein results from TCRdb running MiXCR on the 5' RACE reads. The table shows some 250,000 distinct CDR3 sequences, with approximately 10% occurring only once. The sequencing sample was made of PBMCs or a T cell subset sorted from them (not recorded which). These receptors came from a man younger than 30 who had mild COVID-19 (a few samples of this study predate the infection). Cell type and time point are not known. CDR3s include the opening cysteine and the closing phenylalanine or tryptophan. D genes are given only for firm matches. A row's size may be missing; if present it is once, few, many or a size class.

j_call | clone_size | v_call | d_call | cdr3_aa | cdr3_nt
TRBJ1-3 | few | TRBV5-1 | . | CASRPTSAVYGNTIYF | TGCGCCAGCAGACCTACCTCGGCGGTGTATGGAAACACCATATATTTT
TRBJ1-2 | . | TRBV6-2/TRBV6-3 | TRBD1 | CASSPSTGTLRGYTF | TGTGCCAGCAGTCCTTCGACAGGGACACTTCGCGGCTACACCTTC
TRBJ1-1 | many | TRBV5-6 | . | CASSVDIDTEAFF | TGTGCCAGCAGCGTGGACATTGACACTGAAGCTTTCTTT
TRBJ2-5 | many | TRBV12-5 | . | CASGLEGETQYF | TGTGCTAGTGGTCTGGAGGGGGAGACCCAGTACTTC
TRBJ2-5 | . | TRBV4-1 | . | CASSQTGLEETQYF | TGCGCCAGCAGCCAAACGGGACTCGAAGAGACCCAGTACTTC
TRBJ1-2 | . | TRBV24-1 | TRBD1 | CATSDFRQGGSYGYTF | TGTGCCACCAGTGATTTCCGACAGGGTGGAAGCTATGGCTACACCTTC
TRBJ1-5 | . | TRBV6-1 | . | CASSILGSLDSNQPQHF | TGTGCCAGCAGTATTCTGGGGAGCCTTGATAGCAATCAGCCCCAGCATTTT
TRBJ2-5 | . | TRBV10-3 | TRBD1 | CAISGTGDLQETQYF | TGTGCCATCAGTGGGACAGGGGACCTCCAAGAGACCCAGTACTTC
TRBJ2-5 | few | TRBV5-4 | TRBD2 | CASSPSGGEFQETQYF | TGTGCCAGCAGCCCTAGCGGGGGGGAATTTCAAGAGACCCAGTACTTC
TRBJ2-7 | few | TRBV27 | TRBD1 | CASSLRGLYEQYF | TGTGCCAGCAGTTTAAGGGGGCTGTACGAGCAGTACTTC
TRBJ2-2 | . | TRBV12-3/TRBV12-4 | . | CASSEGRQYLKNTGELFF | TGTGCCAGCAGTGAGGGCAGGCAGTATTTAAAGAACACCGGGGAGCTGTTTTTT
TRBJ2-6 | . | TRBV4-2 | TRBD1 | CASSQVAGGDGANVLTF | TGTGCCAGCAGCCAAGTGGCAGGGGGTGACGGGGCCAACGTCCTGACTTTC
TRBJ2-2 | many | TRBV5-1 | . | CASSGALVDGELFF | TGCGCCAGCAGCGGAGCGTTGGTGGACGGGGAGCTGTTTTTT
TRBJ2-4 | . | TRBV7-2 | . | CASSFAGVTKNIQYF | TGTGCCAGCAGCTTCGCAGGGGTTACCAAAAACATTCAGTACTTC
TRBJ1-6 | . | TRBV9 | . | CASTTSRGTPLHF | TGTGCCAGCACCACATCCAGGGGTACACCCCTCCACTTT
TRBJ1-1 | . | TRBV29-1 | . | CSVDLAGKNTEAFF | TGCAGCGTTGACTTGGCAGGAAAGAACACTGAAGCTTTCTTT
TRBJ2-5 | many | TRBV2 | . | CASSRGEQETQYF | TGTGCCAGTAGCAGGGGCGAACAAGAGACCCAGTACTTC
TRBJ2-1 | . | TRBV5-6 | . | CASSLSWIRPGEQFF | TGTGCCAGCAGCTTGAGCTGGATTAGACCGGGTGAGCAGTTCTTC
TRBJ2-3 | few | TRBV7-2 | . | CASSLSRQDTQYF | TGTGCCAGCAGCTTAAGCCGGCAAGATACGCAGTATTTT
TRBJ2-5 | . | TRBV5-1 | TRBD2 | CASSFQPLAGEETQYF | TGCGCCAGCAGCTTTCAGCCGTTAGCGGGGGAAGAGACCCAGTACTTC
TRBJ2-2 | . | TRBV29-1 | . | CSVEKDSHTGELFF | TGCAGCGTCGAAAAGGACAGCCACACCGGGGAGCTGTTTTTT
TRBJ2-7 | . | TRBV29-1 | . | CSVATKLSLEQYF | TGCAGCGTTGCGACAAAGCTTTCCCTCGAGCAGTACTTC
TRBJ2-5 | . | TRBV2 | . | CASRDWATQYF | TGTGCCAGCCGGGACTGGGCCACCCAGTACTTC
TRBJ1-5 | . | TRBV7-2 | . | CASSLASQPQHF | TGTGCCAGCAGCTTAGCTTCGCAGCCCCAGCATTTT
TRBJ2-5 | . | TRBV6-5 | TRBD2 | CASSPGLAGRYQETQYF | TGTGCCAGCAGCCCCGGACTAGCGGGGAGGTACCAAGAGACCCAGTACTTC
TRBJ2-5 | . | TRBV4-1 | . | CASSPTEAETQYF | TGCGCCAGCAGCCCGACCGAAGCGGAGACCCAGTACTTC
TRBJ1-4 | few | TRBV10-1 | . | CASARDNEKLFF | TGCGCCAGCGCCCGGGATAATGAAAAACTGTTTTTT